The 8 T cell receptor beta chains below were found in one sample sequenced in a study of early T cells in non-severe SARS-CoV-2 infection. Each CDR3 protein gets one entry after TCRdb re-called the 5' RACE reads with MiXCR. This repertoire shows about 100,000 distinct CDR3 sequences, around 12% found once; its top ten account for 6.2%. Sequenced input: whole blood. The receptors here all came from an adult who was a healthcare worker with PCR-confirmed SARS-CoV-2 infection or an uninfected control (not recorded which).

This clonotype has a count of ten or more. The chain is built from TRBV11-2 and TRBJ2-2; 12 bases fit TRBD2. The ends lost 5 bases at V and 3 bases at J; junction bases unmatched: 10. The CDR3 is 18 residues long. Germline-derived CDR1 and CDR2 are SGHAT and FQNNGV. The CDR3, as DNA: TGTGCCAGCAGCCCCGGACTAGCGGGAACTGGACACACCGGGGAGCTGTTTTTT. This translates into CASSPGLAGTGHTGELFF.

The rearrangement joins TRBV5-6 to TRBJ2-7; D is undetermined. There are 13 residues in the CDR3. V was trimmed by 4 bases and J by 0 bases, leaving 8 bases between them. Germline V CDR1 and CDR2: SGHDT, YYEEEE. CDR3 DNA: TGTGCCAGCAGCCCTGTGAGCTCCTACGAGCAGTACTTC. Protein product: CASSPVSSYEQYF.

This clonotype was recorded at least ten times. The chain joins TRBV7-7 to TRBJ1-5; D is unclear. The CDR3 extends over 16 amino acids. The germline CDR1 and CDR2 sequences are SSHAT and FNYEAQ (reference sequence). V lost 1 base and J 3 bases, leaving 13 bases between the germline ends. CDR3 DNA sequence: TGTGCCAGCAGCTTAGTTTCCGTGGGGTCCAATCAGCCCCAGCATTTT. Its translation: CASSLVSVGSNQPQHF.

About this clonotype itself: This may come from a read error, since a much larger clone is one base off. This chain connects TRBV20-1 to TRBJ2-7, with 13 positions matching TRBD2. The CDR3 is made up of 14 amino acids. From germline, CDR1 is DFQATT and CDR2 SNEGSKA (reference sequence). Here the CDR3 reads CSASGTSGIYERYF. The CDR3 region has the DNA TGCAGTGCTAGCGGGACTAGCGGGATTTACGAGCGGTACTTC.

This clonotype showed up just a few times. This chain links TRBV11-2 with TRBJ2-7; 7 positions match TRBD2. Trimming at V came to 1 base and at J to 2 bases, leaving 2 bases not matched to a gene. Germline CDR1 and CDR2: SGHAT and FQNNGV. This CDR3 is 14 amino acids long. CDR3 amino acids: CASSLAGGTYEQYF. The CDR3 region has the DNA TGTGCCAGCAGCTTAGCGGGAGGCACCTACGAGCAGTACTTC.

This clonotype has only a few counts. This sequence joins TRBV9 and TRBJ1-2, with D possibly TRBD1 on 6 matching bases. V was cut by 0 bases and J by 10 bases, with 16 bases left in between. The CDR3 is 14 amino acids. CDR1 is SGDLS, CDR2 YYNGEE, per germline. The CDR3 loop is CASSVEAGRTDYTF. The CDR3 region has the DNA TGTGCCAGCAGCGTAGAGGCTGGGCGGACAGACTACACCTTC.

The chain uses TRBV7-6 and TRBJ1-3; TRBD1 is a possible D gene (5 bases). The ends were cut back, 5 bases at V and 0 bases at J, with 20 bases in the middle. The CDR3 contains 18 residues. The germline V gene has CDR1 SGHVS and CDR2 FNYEAQ. CDR3 sequence (DNA): TGTGCCAGCAGCCCTACATGGGGGGAAGGCGGCTCTGGAAACACCATATATTTT. It yields the protein CASSPTWGEGGSGNTIYF.

Many counts were recorded for this clonotype. The genes are TRBV10-2 and TRBJ2-2; D unclear. V was pared by 7 bases and J by 2 bases, with 11 bases between. CDR3 length: 14 residues. Germline values: CDR1 WSHSY, CDR2 SAAADI. This CDR3 reads CASTGGPNTGELFF. In nucleotides, the CDR3 is TGCGCCAGCACTGGCGGACCCAACACCGGGGAGCTGTTTTTT.